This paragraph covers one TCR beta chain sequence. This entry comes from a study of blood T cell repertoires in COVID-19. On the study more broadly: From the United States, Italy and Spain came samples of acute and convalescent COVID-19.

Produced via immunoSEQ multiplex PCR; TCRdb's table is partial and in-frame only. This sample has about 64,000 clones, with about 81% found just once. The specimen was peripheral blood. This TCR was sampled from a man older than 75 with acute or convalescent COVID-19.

The CDR3, as DNA: TGTGCCAGCAGTGAAGGGGCGGCGGGACCTGGAAACACCATATATTTT. Encoded protein: CASSEGAAGPGNTIYF. V usage is TRBV6-1 and J usage is TRBJ1-3; the D gene is possibly TRBD1 (5 bases). CDR3 length: 16 amino acids. The V gene's germline CDR1 is MNHNS and CDR2 SASEGT. V shed 1 base and J shed 2 bases, with 12 bases lying between them.